This T cell receptor beta chain was identified in a study of CXCR3-negative and CXCR3-positive naive CD8 T cells. Notes on the study in general: More hydrophobic TRB CDR3s were found in CXCR3-positive naive cells than in CXCR3-negative naive cells.

A note on this clonotype: Its antigen is unidentified.

Via 5' RACE with UMI labels, TRB cDNA libraries were prepared. TCRdb re-called the 5' RACE reads and catalogs CDR3 proteins one per entry, DNA excluded. Here the sample table reports approximately 100,000 distinct CDR3 sequences. The CDR3 length is 14 residues. CDR1 and CDR2 from the germline V gene are SEHNR and FQNEAQ (reference sequence). The sample was naive CXCR3+ CD8+ T cells from blood. Subset reported: CD45RO-CCR7+CD27+CD95- naive CD8+ T cells expressing CXCR3 (TNR3+). The sequence was collected from a human donor in good health. Some clones in this sample may be carry-over from other donors' samples. V and J are TRBV7-9 and TRBJ2-4. The CDR3 is CASSLEVERNIQYF.